These T cell receptor beta chains were read from a single sample in a study of cytomegalovirus exposure and HLA in healthy donors. Profiling relied on immunoSEQ multiplex PCR, and the TCRdb table lists in-frame clones only, not all of them. The table lists about 180,000 clones, 75% to 90% of them singletons. Sequencing input: PBMCs. All receptors derive from a boy between 2 and 15 years old in good health and CMV-seronegative. The CDR3 runs from the conserved cysteine through the conserved F or W. Each record gives: J gene, V gene, CDR3 protein.

>TRBJ1-1|TRBV4-2
CASSQGQGFVTEAFF
>TRBJ2-2|TRBV4-2
CASSPRPGLAGTNTGELFF
>TRBJ1-4|TRBV9
CASSVGGATNEKLFF
>TRBJ1-6|TRBV7-2
CASSSPGGKSYNSPLHF
>TRBJ1-3|TRBV18
CASSPLRQGAGNTIYF
>TRBJ1-1|TRBV27
CASSLSRRTEAFF
>TRBJ2-6|TRBV5-6
CASSLVSFPLSGANVLTF
>TRBJ1-1|TRBV18
CASSPGQGNTEAFF
>TRBJ2-5|TRBV28
CASSPPGGETQYF
>TRBJ2-5|TRBV14
CASSQGGGETQYF
>TRBJ1-1|TRBV6-5
CASSSDTEAFF
>TRBJ2-1|TRBV4-1
CASSREGSTYNEQFF
>TRBJ1-4|TRBV2
CASSRDSHSTNEKLFF
>TRBJ2-2|TRBV6-6
CASSPEQGSNTGELFF
>TRBJ1-6|TRBV30
CAWSLGQANSPLHF
>TRBJ2-7|TRBV11-1
CASSLTGTAQLEQYF
>TRBJ2-1|TRBV5-1
CASSRVVAGGYNEQFF
>TRBJ2-7|TRBV29-1
CSVGTGGHEQYF
>TRBJ2-4|TRBV6-5
CASSLSGGAGDIQYF
>TRBJ1-2|TRBV30
CAWSEAGAHGYTF
>TRBJ2-3|TRBV10-3
CATGLAGEDTQYF
>TRBJ2-2|TRBV6-1
CASSEQGFTGELFF
>TRBJ1-3|TRBV9
CASSASVTVSGNTIYF
>TRBJ2-1|TRBV5-4
CASSLGGSYNEQFF
>TRBJ2-7|TRBV27
CASSLGTGSYEQYF
>TRBJ1-3|TRBV18
CASSPQITTGSGNTIYF
>TRBJ1-2|TRBV29-1
CSVEDRYGYTF
>TRBJ2-3|TRBV6-4
CASSASGEGDTQYF
>TRBJ2-7|TRBV29-1
CSVEADSYEQYF
>TRBJ1-6|TRBV5-1
CASSLLGGGGSPLHF
>TRBJ2-3|TRBV7-3
CASSLSGGTMLSTDTQYF
>TRBJ2-1|TRBV28
CASSTLDSSYNEQFF
>TRBJ2-5|TRBV30
CAWSSGLAGSWQYF
>TRBJ2-3|TRBV9
CASSQRLAGGGTDTQYF
>TRBJ2-1|TRBV18
CASSPSLAGVNEQFF
>TRBJ2-1|TRBV5-1
CASRLELRLAGDNVGEQFF
>TRBJ1-1|TRBV30
CAWEQGTEAFF
>TRBJ2-7|TRBV6-6
CASSQREEDEQYF
>TRBJ2-5|TRBV11-3
CASSLVSGRGIETQYF
>TRBJ1-1|TRBV4-2
CASSQWDRAREAFF
>TRBJ1-1|TRBV28
CASSLRGTGGRETFF
>TRBJ1-3|TRBV5-4
CASSLTGAGNTIYF
>TRBJ2-7|TRBV5-1
CASSQVGSGLPPYEQYF
>TRBJ2-7|TRBV6-5
CASSPAGEGYEQYF
>TRBJ2-1|TRBV30
CAWSRLAGGGNEQFF
>TRBJ1-1|TRBV6-1
CASSGGGKAFF
>TRBJ1-2|TRBV19
CASSLGQGATYGYTF
>TRBJ1-2|TRBV5-1
CASSNPLGQGPRGYTF
>TRBJ1-1|TRBV2
CASSEALLTGMNTEAFF
>TRBJ2-3|TRBV28
CASSLDRFTDTQYF
>TRBJ2-1|TRBV27
CASSWTSGNNEQFF